These 17 T cell receptor beta chains were all obtained from the same sample, sequenced in a study of human T cells and chemical hapten exposure. TCRdb passed the RACE reads through MiXCR, listing each CDR3 protein once. The sample carries some 74,000 distinct CDR3 sequences, over 10% recorded once. Time point of the sample: patch test 3, about 24 weeks after DPC sensitization. The treatment was: therapeutic diphenylcyclopropenone sensitization with weekly scalp DPC. The sequenced sample was whole blood, obtained in connection with sensitization to the hapten diphenylcyclopropenone (DPC). These receptors were collected from a woman in her forties or fifties with alopecia areata. Some clones in this sample may be carry-over from other donors' samples.

Notes on this clonotype: Its ends do not fully match the called genes, so a read error is possible. The J gene is TRBJ2-7, the V gene TRBV6-1; tentatively, D is TRBD2 (6 bases). The CDR3 sequence is 13 residues long. From germline, CDR1 is MNHNS and CDR2 SASEGT. As DNA, the CDR3 is TGTGTCAGCAGGAGGGAATCATCCTACGAGCAGTACTTC. It is translated as CVSRRESSYEQYF.

This clonotype occurred many times. This sequence joins TRBV5-1 and TRBJ2-2; 10 positions agree with TRBD2. The CDR3 consists of 14 residues. J lost 5 bases, V lost 6 bases, and 4 bases had no gene match. Germline CDR1 and CDR2: SGHRS and YFSETQ. CDR3 coding DNA: TGCGCCAGCACGACACTAGCGGGGACCGGGGAGCTGTTTTTT. The encoded protein is CASTTLAGTGELFF.

This clonotype was counted a few times. J is TRBJ1-6 and V is TRBV20-1; D not certain. Germline assignment: CDR1 DFQATT and CDR2 SNEGSKA (reference sequence). V was shortened by 5 bases and J by 13 bases, with 27 bases between the two germline ends. This CDR3 has 16 residues. DNA for the CDR3: TGCAGTGCTCCAGAGGGCACCATGAACCTCAACCGGCCCCTCCACTTT. Its protein product is CSAPEGTMNLNRPLHF.

A few counts support this clonotype. This chain joins TRBV29-1 and TRBJ2-4; D ambiguous. This CDR3 is built from 13 residues. In germline, CDR1 is SQVTM, CDR2 ANQGSEA. V lost 0 bases and J lost 9, with 12 bases in between. CDR3 in DNA: TGCAGCGTTGAAGAAAGTAGCTTTGGCATTCAGTACTTC. Protein sequence: CSVEESSFGIQYF.

The gene calls are TRBV20-1 and TRBJ2-4; no definite D call. The ends were cut back, 6 bases at V and 0 bases at J, with 15 bases in the middle. The CDR3 has 15 amino acids. The germline V gene encodes CDR1 DFQATT and CDR2 SNEGSKA (reference sequence). This CDR3 reads CSAADFDLAKNIQYF. CDR3 nucleotide sequence: TGCAGTGCCGCAGACTTTGATCTAGCCAAAAACATTCAGTACTTC.

This clonotype is medium-sized (0.01 to 0.1%). This chain joins TRBV3-1 and TRBJ1-4; TRBD1 agrees at 9 bases. The CDR3 extends over 16 amino acids. From germline, CDR1 is LGHDT and CDR2 YNNKEL (reference sequence). Trimming cost V 3 bases and J 4 bases; bases outside gene matches: 6. The CDR3 region has the DNA TGTGCCAGCAGCCATAAGTGGGGACAGGGTAATGAAAAACTGTTTTTT. Its protein is CASSHKWGQGNEKLFF.

This clonotype was counted a few times. The CDR3 spells CASSIRGDQPQHF. DNA for the CDR3: TGTGCCAGTAGTATTCGAGGGGACCAGCCCCAGCATTTT. The chain uses TRBV19 and TRBJ1-5, with D possibly being TRBD1 (5 bases). There are 13 residues in the CDR3. The V gene's germline CDR1 is LNHDA and CDR2 SQIVND (reference sequence). V shed 3 bases and J shed 7 bases, with 10 bases lying between them.

V and J are TRBV5-1 and TRBJ1-4; no reliable D call. V was clipped by 0 bases and J by 2 bases, with 8 bases between them. The CDR3 is made up of 15 amino acids. Per the germline V gene, CDR1 is SGHRS and CDR2 is YFSETQ. The CDR3 region is CASSLAAATNEKLFF. CDR3 sequence (DNA): TGCGCCAGCAGCTTGGCGGCAGCCACTAATGAAAAACTGTTTTTT.

The chain recombines TRBV29-1 with TRBJ2-5, with D perhaps assigned TRBD1 or TRBD2 (5 bases each). The CDR3 runs 16 residues. Germline assignment: CDR1 SQVTM and CDR2 ANQGSEA. V lost 6 bases and J lost 2, with 22 bases in between. As DNA, the CDR3 is TGCAGCGTCTTCCCCTTCCGGGACCCGAATCAAGAGACCCAGTACTTC. Translated: CSVFPFRDPNQETQYF. The whole variable domain, filled in from reference TRBV29-1 and TRBJ2-5, reads SAVISQKPSRDICQRGTSLTIQCQVDSQVTMMFWYRQQPGQSLTLIATANQGSEATYESGFVIDKFPISRPNLTFSTLTVSNMSPEDSSIYLCSVFPFRDPNQETQYFGPGTRLLVL.

This clonotype was detected only a few times. V gene TRBV12-3 or TRBV12-4 combines with J gene TRBJ2-5; possible D gene TRBD2, 5 bases. V gave up 5 bases and J gave up 2 bases, with 9 bases separating them. The CDR3 spans 13 residues. The CDR3 DNA reads TGTGCCAGCAGTGTATTAGCGCAAGAGACCCAGTACTTC. Protein product: CASSVLAQETQYF.

The chain is built from TRBV5-1 and TRBJ1-2; unclear D gene. The CDR3 sequence is 14 residues long. Germline CDR1 is SGHRS and CDR2 is YFSETQ. With 1 base removed from V and 6 bases from J, the gap between germline ends came to 13 bases. CDR3 bases: TGCGCCAGCAGCTTGAGGGAGGGTTATCATGGCTACACCTTC. This codes for CASSLREGYHGYTF.

This clonotype was seen at least ten times. This chain links TRBV5-1 with TRBJ2-3; maybe TRBD2 (5 bases). CDR3 length: 13 amino acids. CDR1 and CDR2 from the germline V gene are SGHRS and YFSETQ. V dropped 0 bases and J dropped 3 bases, with 5 bases sitting between them. CDR3 loop: CASSLGGTDTQYF. The CDR3 bases are TGCGCCAGCAGCTTGGGAGGGACAGATACGCAGTATTTT.

The rearrangement uses TRBV5-1 and TRBJ2-7; TRBD1 aligns across 9 bases. The CDR3 covers 15 residues. V shed 0 bases and J 6 bases; nucleotides not matched to a gene: 7. Germline V gene data show CDR1 as SGHRS and CDR2 as YFSETQ. The DNA for the CDR3 is TGCGCCAGCAGCTTGGTAATGGGGACAGGGCGCGAGCAGTACTTC. Residues: CASSLVMGTGREQYF.

This clonotype came up many times. This chain uses TRBV2 with TRBJ1-3; D gene uncertain. V dropped 5 bases and J dropped 0 bases, with 8 bases sitting between them. The CDR3 totals 14 residues. Per germline, CDR1 SNHLY and CDR2 FYNNEI. CDR3 amino acids: CASSTEASGNTIYF. CDR3 DNA sequence: TGTGCCAGCAGTACCGAGGCCTCTGGAAACACCATATATTTT.

V gene TRBV29-1 combines with J gene TRBJ1-2, with 8 bases matching TRBD1. The V gene end was trimmed by 6 bases and the J gene end by 6 bases; junction bases not matched to a gene: 6. Germline lookup yields CDR1 SQVTM and CDR2 ANQGSEA. This CDR3 contains 12 residues. CDR3 loop: CSVDDRGDGYTF. The CDR3 coding sequence is TGCAGCGTAGATGACAGGGGCGATGGCTACACCTTC.

This clonotype was detected ten times or more. V gene TRBV11-2 combines with J gene TRBJ1-1; D is unclear. Germline V gene data show CDR1 as SGHAT and CDR2 as FQNNGV. The CDR3 has 14 amino acids. Trimming took off 0 bases at V and 4 bases at J, with 9 bases between the two ends. CDR3 sequence (DNA): TGTGCCAGCAGCTTAGATGGCTGGCGCACTGAAGCTTTCTTT. Translation: CASSLDGWRTEAFF.

This clonotype was seen only a few times. V and J are TRBV29-1 and TRBJ2-5, with 8 bases aligning to TRBD2. The CDR3 is made up of 14 amino acids. CDR1 and CDR2 from the germline V gene are SQVTM and ANQGSEA. J was trimmed by 5 bases and V by 2 bases; bases with no gene match: 7. CDR3 nucleotide sequence: TGCAGCGTTGAACATCCGGGAGGGCCGGAGACCCAGTACTTC. Amino acid sequence: CSVEHPGGPETQYF.